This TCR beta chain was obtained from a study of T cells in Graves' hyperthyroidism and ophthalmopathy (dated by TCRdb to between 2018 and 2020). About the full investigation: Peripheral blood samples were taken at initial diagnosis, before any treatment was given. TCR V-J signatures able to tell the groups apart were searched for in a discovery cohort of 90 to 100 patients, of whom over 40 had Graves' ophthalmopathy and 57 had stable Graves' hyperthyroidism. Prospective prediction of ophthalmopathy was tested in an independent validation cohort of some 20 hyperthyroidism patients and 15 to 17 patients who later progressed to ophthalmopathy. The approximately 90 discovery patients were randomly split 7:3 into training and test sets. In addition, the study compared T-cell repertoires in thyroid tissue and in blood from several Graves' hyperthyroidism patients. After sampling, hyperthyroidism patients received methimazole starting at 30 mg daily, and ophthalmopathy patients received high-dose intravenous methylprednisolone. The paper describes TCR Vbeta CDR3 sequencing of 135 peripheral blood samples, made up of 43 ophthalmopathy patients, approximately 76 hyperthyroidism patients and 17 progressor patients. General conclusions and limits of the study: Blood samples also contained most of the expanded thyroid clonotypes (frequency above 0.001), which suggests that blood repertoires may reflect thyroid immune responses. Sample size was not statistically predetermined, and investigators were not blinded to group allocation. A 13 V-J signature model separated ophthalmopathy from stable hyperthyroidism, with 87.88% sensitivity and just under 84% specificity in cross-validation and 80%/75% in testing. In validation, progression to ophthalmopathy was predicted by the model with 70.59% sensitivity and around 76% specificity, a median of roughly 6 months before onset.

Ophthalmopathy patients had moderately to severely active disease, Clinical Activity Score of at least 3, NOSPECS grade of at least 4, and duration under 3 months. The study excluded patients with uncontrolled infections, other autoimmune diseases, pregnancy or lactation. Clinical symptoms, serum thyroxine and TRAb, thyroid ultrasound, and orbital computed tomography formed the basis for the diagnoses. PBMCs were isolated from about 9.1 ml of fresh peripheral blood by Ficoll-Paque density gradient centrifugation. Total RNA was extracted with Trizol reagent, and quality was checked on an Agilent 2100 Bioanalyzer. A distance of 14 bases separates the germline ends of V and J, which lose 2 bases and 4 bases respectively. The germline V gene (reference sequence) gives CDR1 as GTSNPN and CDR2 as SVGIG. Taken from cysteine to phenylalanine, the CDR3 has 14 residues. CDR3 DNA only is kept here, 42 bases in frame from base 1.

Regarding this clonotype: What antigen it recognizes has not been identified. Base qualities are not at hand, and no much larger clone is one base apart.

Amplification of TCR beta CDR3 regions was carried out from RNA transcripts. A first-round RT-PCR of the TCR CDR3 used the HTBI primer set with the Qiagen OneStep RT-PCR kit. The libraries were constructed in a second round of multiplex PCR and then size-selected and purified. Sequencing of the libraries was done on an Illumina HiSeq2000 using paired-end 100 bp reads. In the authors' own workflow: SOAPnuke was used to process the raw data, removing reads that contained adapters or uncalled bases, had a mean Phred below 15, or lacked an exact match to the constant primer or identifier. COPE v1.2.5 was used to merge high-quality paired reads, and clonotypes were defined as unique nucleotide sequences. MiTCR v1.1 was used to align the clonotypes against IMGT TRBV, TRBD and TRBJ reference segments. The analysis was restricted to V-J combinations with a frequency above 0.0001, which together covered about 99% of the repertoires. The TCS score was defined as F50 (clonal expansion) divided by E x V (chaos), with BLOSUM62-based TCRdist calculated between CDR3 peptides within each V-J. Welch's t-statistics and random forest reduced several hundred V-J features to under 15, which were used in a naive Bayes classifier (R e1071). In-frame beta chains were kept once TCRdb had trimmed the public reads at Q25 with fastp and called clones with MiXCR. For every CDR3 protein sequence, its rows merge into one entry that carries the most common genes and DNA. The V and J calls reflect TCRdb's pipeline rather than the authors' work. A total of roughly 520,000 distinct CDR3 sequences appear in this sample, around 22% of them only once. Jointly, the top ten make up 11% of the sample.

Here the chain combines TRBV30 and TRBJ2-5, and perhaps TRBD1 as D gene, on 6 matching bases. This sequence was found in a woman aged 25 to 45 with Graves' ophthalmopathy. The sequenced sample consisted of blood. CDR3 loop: CAWSMTGIGETQYF. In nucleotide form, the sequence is TGTGCCTGGAGTATGACAGGAATCGGAGAGACCCAGTACTTC.